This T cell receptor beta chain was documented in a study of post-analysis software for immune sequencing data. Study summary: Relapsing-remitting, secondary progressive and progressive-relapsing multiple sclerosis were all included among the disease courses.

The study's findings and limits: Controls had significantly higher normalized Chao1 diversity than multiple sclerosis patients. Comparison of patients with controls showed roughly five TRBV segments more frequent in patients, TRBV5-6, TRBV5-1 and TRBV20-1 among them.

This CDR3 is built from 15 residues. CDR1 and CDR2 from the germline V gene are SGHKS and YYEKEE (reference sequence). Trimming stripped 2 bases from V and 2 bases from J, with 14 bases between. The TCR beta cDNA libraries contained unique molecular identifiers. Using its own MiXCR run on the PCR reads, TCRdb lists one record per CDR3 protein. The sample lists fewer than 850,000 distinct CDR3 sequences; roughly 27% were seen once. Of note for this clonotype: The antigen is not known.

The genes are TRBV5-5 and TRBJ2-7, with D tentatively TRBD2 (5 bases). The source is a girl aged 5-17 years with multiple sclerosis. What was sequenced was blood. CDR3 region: CASSFQVGRAYEQYF. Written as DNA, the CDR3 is TGTGCCAGCAGCTTTCAAGTAGGGAGAGCCTACGAGCAGTACTTC.